The 9 T cell receptor beta chains listed next were all sequenced from one sample in a study of blood T cell repertoires in COVID-19. Repertoires were generated with immunoSEQ multiplex PCR, while TCRdb's copy carries only in-frame clones and drops some. The sample records 250,000 to 300,000 clones, around 93% being singletons. Specimen: PBMCs or T cells enriched from blood (not recorded which). The receptors come from a human donor in a cohort exposed to, infected with or recovered from COVID-19 (not recorded which). The donor label of this sample is uncertain.

This chain links TRBV6-5 with TRBJ2-2, with TRBD1 identical over 7 bases. CDR1 is MNHEY, CDR2 SVGAGI, per germline. The CDR3 is 15 amino acids. Germline trimming cut 6 bases from V and 3 bases from J; bases unmatched to any gene: 7. In nucleotides, the CDR3 is TGTGCCAGCAGATCACAGGGGCGATACACCGGGGAGCTGTTTTTT. Encoded protein: CASRSQGRYTGELFF.

The chain uses TRBV12-2 and TRBJ1-1; the D segment call TRBD1 is taken from the table without a DNA check. TRBV12-2 is noted as a pseudogene. The CDR3 runs to 15 residues. The CDR3 loop is CASRPGQAPKTEAFF. CDR3 in DNA: TGTGCAAGTCGCCCGGGACAGGCACCGAAAACTGAAGCTTTCTTT.

This chain links TRBV6-5 with TRBJ1-2; D not resolved. The germline gives CDR1 MNHEY, CDR2 SVGAGI. Trimming shortened V by 2 bases and J by 1 base, and 8 bases separated the two germline ends. The CDR3 covers 14 residues. CDR3 in amino acids: CASSYTGINYGYTF. DNA of the CDR3: TGTGCCAGCAGTTACACCGGGATTAACTATGGCTACACCTTC.

The chain uses TRBV5-5 and TRBJ2-7, with D possibly being TRBD2 (5 bases). V lost 3 bases, J lost 3 bases, and 10 bases lay in between. The CDR3 is made up of 13 amino acids. Germline V gene data show CDR1 as SGHKS and CDR2 as YYEKEE (reference sequence). The CDR3 here is CASSYGLNYEQYF. The CDR3 coding sequence is TGTGCCAGCAGCTATGGACTGAACTACGAGCAGTACTTC.

This clone was seen just once. This sequence joins TRBV19 and TRBJ1-2; TRBD1 is a possible D gene (5 bases). This CDR3 region has 15 residues. V lost 5 bases, J lost 0 bases, and 13 bases lay in between. Germline loops: CDR1 LNHDA, CDR2 SQIVND (reference sequence). CDR3 coding DNA: TGTGCCAGTAGTTCCCCGGGCAGGGCTAACTATGGCTACACCTTC. Its translation: CASSSPGRANYGYTF. The variable domain in full, with the rest retrieved from reference TRBV19 and TRBJ1-2, is DGGITQSPKYLFRKEGQNVTLSCEQNLNHDAMYWYRQDPGQGLRLIYYSQIVNDFQKGDIAEGYSVSREKKESFPLTVTSAQKNPTAFYLCASSSPGRANYGYTFGSGTRLTVV.

This clone was observed a single time. The chain recombines TRBV21-1 with TRBJ2-3; the table's D call, TRBD1, was not checked against the DNA. TRBV21-1 is a listed pseudogene. The CDR3 contains 16 residues. In DNA form, the CDR3 reads TGTGCCAGCAGCAAAAACCGGGGACACAGCACAGATACGCAGTATTTT. Translating it yields CASSKNRGHSTDTQYF.

This clone was found a few times. This chain uses TRBV10-3 with TRBJ2-2, with TRBD2 matching 9 bases. There are 15 residues in the CDR3. CDR1 ENHRY and CDR2 SYGVKD come from the germline V gene. Losses at the gene ends were 4 bases for V and 4 bases for J; bases not matched to a gene: 4. The CDR3 is CAISGAGGSTGELFF. The CDR3 DNA is TGTGCCATCAGTGGTGCGGGGGGGTCCACCGGGGAGCTGTTTTTT.

The chain couples TRBV7-2 to TRBJ2-3, with 10 bases identical to TRBD2. Unmatched junction bases numbered 8, after V lost 0 bases and J lost 11 bases. The CDR3 is 15 residues long. Per germline, CDR1 SGHTA and CDR2 FQGNSA. The CDR3: CASSLAQLAGAGQYF. For the CDR3, the DNA is TGTGCCAGCAGCTTAGCGCAGCTAGCGGGGGCGGGGCAGTATTTT.

This clone appeared a single time. The V call is TRBV2, the J call TRBJ2-4, with 9 nucleotides matching TRBD1. The CDR3 sequence is 15 residues long. Trimming cost V 7 bases and J 6 bases; bases outside gene matches: 10. CDR1 is SNHLY and CDR2 is FYNNEI in the germline V gene. Here the CDR3 reads CASKLSTGGGNIQYF. DNA of the CDR3: TGTGCCAGCAAACTTTCGACAGGGGGTGGAAACATTCAGTACTTC.